This T cell receptor beta chain is from a study of Graves' ophthalmopathy and Graves' hyperthyroidism. From RNA, the CDR3 regions of TCR beta chains were amplified and sequenced. First-round RT-PCR employed HTBI primers, with a second-round multiplex PCR after it. MiXCR was run by TCRdb on the multiplex PCR reads, yielding one entry per CDR3 protein. The sample shows 400,000 to 450,000 distinct CDR3 sequences, 21% of them seen only once. The CDR3 covers 12 residues. Per germline, CDR1 MNHNS and CDR2 SASEGT. V was clipped by 10 bases and J by 8 bases; unmatched bases: 5. Hyperthyroidism cases were recent diagnoses of under 2 months' duration in people aged 18 to 65. Lactation, pregnancy, uncontrolled infections and other autoimmune diseases were all grounds for excluding patients. The study, taken as a whole, reports: A model of 13 signatures distinguished ophthalmopathy from stable hyperthyroidism at 85% to 90% sensitivity and 65% to 84% specificity.

Regarding this clonotype: Its specificity is unknown.

The TCR sequence derives from a young woman with stable Graves' hyperthyroidism. The sequenced sample consisted of peripheral blood. The V call is TRBV6-1, the J call TRBJ2-3, with 11 bases fitting TRBD1. The CDR3 sequence: CATGQGATTQYF. Here the CDR3 DNA reads TGTGCCACCGGACAGGGGGCAACTACGCAGTATTTT.